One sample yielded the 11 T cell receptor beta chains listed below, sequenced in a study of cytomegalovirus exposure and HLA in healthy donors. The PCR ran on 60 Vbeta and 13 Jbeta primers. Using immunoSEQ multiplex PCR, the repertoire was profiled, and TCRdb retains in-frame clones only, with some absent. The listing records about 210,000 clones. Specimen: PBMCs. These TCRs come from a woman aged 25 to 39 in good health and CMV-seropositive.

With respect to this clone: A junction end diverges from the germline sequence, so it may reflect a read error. The CDR3 here is CATSIDSDEQYF. The CDR3 region has the DNA TGTGCCACCTCAATCGACTCCGACGAGCAGTACTTC. The J gene is TRBJ2-7, the V gene TRBV28; D is unresolved. The V gene's germline CDR1 is MDHEN and CDR2 SYDVKM. The CDR3 consists of 12 residues. Looking up the rest from reference TRBV28 and TRBJ2-7 gives the full variable domain: DVKVTQSSRYLVKRTGEKVFLECVQDMDHENMFWYRQDPGLGLRLIYFSYDVKMKEKGDIPEGYSVSREKKERFSLILESASTNQTSMYLCATSIDSDEQYFGPGTRLTVT.

For the CDR3, the DNA is TGTGCCAGCACACCATCAGGGGCCGCCTACGAGCAGTACTTC. Protein: CASTPSGAAYEQYF. The chain uses TRBV6-5 and TRBJ2-7; tentative D call: TRBD1 (6 bases). This CDR3 spans 14 amino acids. The germline V and J ends were trimmed by 7 bases and 2 bases, with 15 bases remaining between them. CDR1 MNHEY and CDR2 SVGAGI come from the germline V gene.

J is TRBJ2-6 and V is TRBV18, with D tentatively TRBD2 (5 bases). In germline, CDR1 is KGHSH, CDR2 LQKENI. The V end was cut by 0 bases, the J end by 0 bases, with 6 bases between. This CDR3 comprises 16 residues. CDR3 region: CASSPPGSSGANVLTF. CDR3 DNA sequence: TGTGCCAGCTCACCACCGGGGAGCTCTGGGGCCAACGTCCTGACTTTC.

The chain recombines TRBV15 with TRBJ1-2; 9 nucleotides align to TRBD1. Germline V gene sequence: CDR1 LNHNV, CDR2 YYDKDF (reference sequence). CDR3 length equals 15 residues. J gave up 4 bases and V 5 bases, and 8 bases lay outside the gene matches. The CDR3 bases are TGTGCCACCAGCCCCGTGACAGGGGGGTTCTATGGCTACACCTTC. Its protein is CATSPVTGGFYGYTF.

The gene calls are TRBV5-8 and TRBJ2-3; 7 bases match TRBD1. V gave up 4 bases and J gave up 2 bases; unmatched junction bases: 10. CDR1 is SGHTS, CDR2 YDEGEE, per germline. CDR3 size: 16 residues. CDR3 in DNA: TGTGCCAGCAGCCCTGGGACAGTCCGACACACAGATACGCAGTATTTT. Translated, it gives CASSPGTVRHTDTQYF.

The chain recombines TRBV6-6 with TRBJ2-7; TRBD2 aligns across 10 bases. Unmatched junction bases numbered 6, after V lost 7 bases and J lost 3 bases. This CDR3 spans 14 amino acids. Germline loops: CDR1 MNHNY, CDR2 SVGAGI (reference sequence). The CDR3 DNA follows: TGTGCCAGCATGTGGACTAGCGGTAACTACGAGCAGTACTTC. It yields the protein CASMWTSGNYEQYF.

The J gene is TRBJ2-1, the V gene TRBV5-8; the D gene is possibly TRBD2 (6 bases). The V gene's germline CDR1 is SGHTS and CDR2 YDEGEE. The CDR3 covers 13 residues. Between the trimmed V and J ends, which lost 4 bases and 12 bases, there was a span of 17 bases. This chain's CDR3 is CASSGGVGIGQFF. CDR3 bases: TGTGCCAGCAGCGGCGGGGTCGGAATAGGGCAGTTCTTC.

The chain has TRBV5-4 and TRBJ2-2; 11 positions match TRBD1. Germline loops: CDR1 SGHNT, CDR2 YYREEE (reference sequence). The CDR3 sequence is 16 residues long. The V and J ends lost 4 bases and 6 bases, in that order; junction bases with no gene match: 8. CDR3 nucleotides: TGTGCCAGCAGCGGAGGGACAGGGGGGACGCCCGGGGAGCTGTTTTTT. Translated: CASSGGTGGTPGELFF.

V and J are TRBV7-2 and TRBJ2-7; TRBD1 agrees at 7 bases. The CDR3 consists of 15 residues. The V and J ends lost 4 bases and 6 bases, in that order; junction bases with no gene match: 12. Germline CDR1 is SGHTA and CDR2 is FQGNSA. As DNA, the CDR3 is TGTGCCAGCAGCTCGAGTTCAGGGGGACGTAGCGAGCAGTACTTC. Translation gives CASSSSSGGRSEQYF.

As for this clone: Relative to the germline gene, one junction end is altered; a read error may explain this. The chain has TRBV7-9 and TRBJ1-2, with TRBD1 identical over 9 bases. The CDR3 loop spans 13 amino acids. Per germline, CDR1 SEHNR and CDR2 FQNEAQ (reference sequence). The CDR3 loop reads CAGSLDRGPGYTF. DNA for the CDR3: TGTGCCGGCAGTTTGGACAGGGGACCAGGCTACACCTTC.

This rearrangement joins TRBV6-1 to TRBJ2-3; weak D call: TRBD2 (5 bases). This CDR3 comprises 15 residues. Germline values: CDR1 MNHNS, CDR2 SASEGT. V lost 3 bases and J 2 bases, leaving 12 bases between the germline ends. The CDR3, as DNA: TGTGCCAGCAGTGAGCCCGGACTGGCCACAGATACGCAGTATTTT. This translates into CASSEPGLATDTQYF.